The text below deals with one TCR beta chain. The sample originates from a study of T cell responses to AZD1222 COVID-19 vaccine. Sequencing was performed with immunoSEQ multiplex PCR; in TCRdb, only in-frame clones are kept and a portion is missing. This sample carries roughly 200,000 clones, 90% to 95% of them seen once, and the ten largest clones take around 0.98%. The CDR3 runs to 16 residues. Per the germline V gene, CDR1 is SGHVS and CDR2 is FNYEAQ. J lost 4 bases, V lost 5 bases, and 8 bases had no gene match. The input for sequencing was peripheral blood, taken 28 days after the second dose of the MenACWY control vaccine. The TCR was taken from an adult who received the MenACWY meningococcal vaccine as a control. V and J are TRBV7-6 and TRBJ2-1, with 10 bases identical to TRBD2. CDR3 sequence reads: CASSPESGGEYNEQFF. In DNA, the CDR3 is TGTGCCAGCAGCCCAGAGAGCGGGGGGGAATACAATGAGCAGTTCTTC.